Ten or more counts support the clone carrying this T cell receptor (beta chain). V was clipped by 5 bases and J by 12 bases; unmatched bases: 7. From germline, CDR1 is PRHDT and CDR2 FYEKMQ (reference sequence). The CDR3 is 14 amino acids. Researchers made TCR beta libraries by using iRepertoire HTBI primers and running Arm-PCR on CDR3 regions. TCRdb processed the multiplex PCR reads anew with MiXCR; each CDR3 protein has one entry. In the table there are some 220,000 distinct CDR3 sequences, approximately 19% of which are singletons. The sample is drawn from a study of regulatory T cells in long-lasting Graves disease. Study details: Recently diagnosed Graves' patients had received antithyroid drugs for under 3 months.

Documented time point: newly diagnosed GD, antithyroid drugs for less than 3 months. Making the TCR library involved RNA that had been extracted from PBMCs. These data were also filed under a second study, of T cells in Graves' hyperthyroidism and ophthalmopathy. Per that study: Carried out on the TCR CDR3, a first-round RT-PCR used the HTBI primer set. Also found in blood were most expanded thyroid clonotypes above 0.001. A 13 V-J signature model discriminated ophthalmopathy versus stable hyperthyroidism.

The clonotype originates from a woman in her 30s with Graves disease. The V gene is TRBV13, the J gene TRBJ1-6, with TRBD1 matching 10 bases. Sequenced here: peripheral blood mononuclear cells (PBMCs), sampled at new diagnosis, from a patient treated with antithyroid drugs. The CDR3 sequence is CASSQGTGVQPLHF. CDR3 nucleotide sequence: TGTGCCAGCAGCCAAGGGACAGGGGTTCAACCCCTCCACTTT.